This section outlines one TCR beta chain sequence together with its context. It lacks a known antigen. Within one base of it there is no much larger clone, and no base qualities were kept. The source of the sample is a study of CD8 T cells in ankylosing spondylitis (TCRdb year 2017). The study in broad terms: To find TCR variants linked to disease, the study profiled T cell receptor beta repertoires in ankylosing spondylitis patients and healthy donors. The whole study cohort included about a hundred healthy donors and about two dozen ankylosing spondylitis patients. Peripheral blood was sampled, and synovial fluid was additionally collected from ankylosing spondylitis patients. Study-level results and caveats: Some TCR beta motif variants had previously been reported in synovial fluid and blood of reactive arthritis patients, which suggested common disease-initiation mechanisms. Significant enrichment of the disease-linked clones was reported in matched synovial fluid samples from ankylosing spondylitis patients. The disease-linked clones had a CD8+ phenotype and were found at relatively low frequencies in peripheral blood. A TCR beta motif of several highly homologous amino acid variants appeared characteristic of blood from ankylosing spondylitis patients.

Sequencing was performed on an Illumina HiSeq 2500. TCR beta libraries were prepared by quantitative 5'-RACE with molecular barcodes. Turning to the authors' computational methods: A new computational method based on a probabilistic model of VDJ rearrangement was used to identify disease-linked TCR variants. The raw public reads went through TCRdb reprocessing: fastp at Q25, MiXCR clone calling, in-frame beta chains kept. Identical CDR3 protein sequences are pooled into one entry, listed with their most common genes and DNA. The V and J calls and clone size are TCRdb's, not the authors'. This sample lists 300,000 to 350,000 distinct CDR3 sequences; less than 25% were detected once. The ten largest account for under 4% of the sample. V loses 3 bases at its end and J loses 4 bases; junction bases beyond the gene matches: 25. Its CDR3 holds 21 amino acids, cysteine through phenylalanine. Only CDR3 DNA remains: 63 bases, in frame from the first base. For CDR1 and CDR2, the germline V gene lists MDHEN and SYDVKM.

The V and J segments used are TRBV28 and TRBJ2-7; 9 central nucleotides agree with TRBD2. The receptor comes from a female donor with ankylosing spondylitis or in good health (not recorded which). What was sequenced was blood, either unsorted or a sorted T cell fraction (not recorded which). Here is the DNA: TGTGCCAGCAGTTTCAAGCTTAGCGCTAGCGGGAACTTCGTGCTGGGGTACGAGCAGTACTTC. Protein translation: CASSFKLSASGNFVLGYEQYF.